This T cell receptor (beta chain) was documented in a study of blood T cell repertoires in COVID-19. With 3 bases clipped from V and 10 bases from J, the junction kept 6 bases outside the gene matches. The V gene's germline CDR1 is MGHDK and CDR2 SYGVNS. CDR3 size: 15 residues. In the authors' methods: Counts of nucleated cells, estimated from reference gene primer amplification, were obtained. Sequencing used immunoSEQ multiplex PCR; TCRdb keeps in-frame clones, though not all of them. Clone size and the V and J calls come from that table; the DNA yielded D and trimming. Among over 60,000 clones listed, around 77% were seen once.

This clonotype was sampled from a human donor in a cohort sampled during active COVID-19. The sequencing sample was made of peripheral blood. J is TRBJ1-6 and V is TRBV25-1; TRBD1 agrees at 10 bases. CDR3 sequence reads: CASSEQTGGLSPLHF. CDR3 nucleotide sequence: TGTGCCAGCAGTGAGCAGACAGGGGGCCTGTCACCCCTCCACTTT.